Following are 19 T cell receptor beta chains from one sample sequenced in a study of T cell repertoires in ileal Crohn's disease. TCRdb's copy holds only in-frame clones and misses some; the assay was immunoSEQ multiplex PCR. The table lists over 14,000 clones, about three quarters of them singletons. The sample was ileal tissue. All receptors come from an adult with Crohn's disease.

The chain recombines TRBV15 with TRBJ2-1; 14 nucleotides align to TRBD2. The CDR3 has 15 residues. The germline V gene has CDR1 LNHNV and CDR2 YYDKDF (reference sequence). The ends lost 1 base at V and 9 bases at J; junction bases unmatched: 2. CDR3 amino acids: CATSRGLAGGVEQFF. The CDR3 DNA is TGTGCCACCAGCAGAGGACTAGCGGGGGGGGTTGAGCAGTTCTTC.

In this sample, this clone is medium-sized. The rearrangement joins TRBV2 to TRBJ2-7, with 8 nucleotides matching TRBD1. The CDR3 covers 11 residues. The ends lost 10 bases at V and 4 bases at J; junction bases unmatched: 3. CDR1 and CDR2 from the germline V gene are SNHLY and FYNNEI. In DNA form, the CDR3 reads TGTGCCAACGGACAGGGATACGAGCAGTACTTC. It is translated as CANGQGYEQYF.

The chain combines TRBV5-1 with TRBJ2-7, with a weak D call TRBD1 (6 bases). Trimming took 1 base from V and 5 from J, leaving 16 bases between them. This CDR3 has 15 residues. Per germline, CDR1 SGHRS and CDR2 YFSETQ. CDR3 residues: CASSLFGQGPDEQYF. The CDR3 region has the DNA TGCGCCAGCAGCTTGTTTGGCCAGGGGCCGGACGAGCAGTACTTC.

The genes are TRBV2 and TRBJ2-3; TRBD2 matches at 14 bases. Germline V gene data show CDR1 as SNHLY and CDR2 as FYNNEI. CDR3 length equals 15 residues. The V and J ends lost 4 bases and 8 bases, in that order; junction bases with no gene match: 5. CDR3 sequence (DNA): TGTGCCAGCAGTGGAGCCGGGACTAGCGGGGGTACGCAGTATTTT. Amino acid sequence: CASSGAGTSGGTQYF.

V usage is TRBV18 and J usage is TRBJ2-5; D is uncertain. Germline V lookup: CDR1 KGHSH, CDR2 LQKENI. The CDR3 totals 14 residues. Trimming cost V 0 bases and J 4 bases, with 9 bases left between them. The CDR3, as DNA: TGTGCCAGCTCACCACCGAGGTTGCGAGAGACCCAGTACTTC. As protein: CASSPPRLRETQYF.

There are a few counts of this clone. The rearrangement joins TRBV5-6 to TRBJ2-3; 7 nucleotides line up with TRBD2. The CDR3 has 14 residues. In germline, CDR1 is SGHDT, CDR2 YYEEEE. The V and J ends lost 1 base and 4 bases, in that order; junction bases with no gene match: 3. CDR3 nucleotide sequence: TGTGCCAGCAGCTTGTTTGGGGGGGCAGATACGCAGTATTTT. It specifies CASSLFGGADTQYF.

V usage is TRBV7-2 and J usage is TRBJ1-2, with TRBD1 matching over 8 bases. CDR1 and CDR2 from the germline V gene are SGHTA and FQGNSA. V lost 9 bases, J lost 2 bases, and 8 bases stayed unmatched. The CDR3 length is 14 residues. The CDR3 sequence: CASQPDRGNYGYTF. The DNA for the CDR3 is TGTGCCAGTCAGCCCGACAGGGGAAACTATGGCTACACCTTC.

The J gene is TRBJ1-4, the V gene TRBV28; 7 bases line up with TRBD1. J gave up 8 bases and V 3 bases, and 6 bases lay outside the gene matches. CDR1 is MDHEN, CDR2 SYDVKM, per germline. This CDR3 has 14 amino acids. The CDR3 is CASSFHRGFEKLFF. DNA of the CDR3: TGTGCCAGCAGTTTTCACAGGGGTTTCGAAAAACTGTTTTTT. Using reference TRBV28 and TRBJ1-4 for the parts outside the CDR3, the full variable domain is DVKVTQSSRYLVKRTGEKVFLECVQDMDHENMFWYRQDPGLGLRLIYFSYDVKMKEKGDIPEGYSVSREKKERFSLILESASTNQTSMYLCASSFHRGFEKLFFGSGTQLSVL.

The chain links TRBV6-1 to TRBJ2-1; 7 bases line up with TRBD2. V gave up 3 bases and J gave up 4 bases; unmatched junction bases: 9. This CDR3 comprises 16 residues. Germline loops: CDR1 MNHNS, CDR2 SASEGT. CDR3 amino acids: CASSDRSGGTYNEQFF. The DNA for the CDR3 is TGTGCCAGCAGTGACCGCTCCGGGGGGACTTACAATGAGCAGTTCTTC.

This clone was found once. The V and J genes are TRBV7-9 and TRBJ2-5, with TRBD2 identical over 9 bases. Germline CDR1 and CDR2: SEHNR and FQNEAQ (reference sequence). The J segment lost 5 bases and the V segment lost 6 bases, leaving 10 bases of the junction unmatched. The CDR3 runs to 15 residues. CDR3 in DNA: TGTGCCAGCAGAGTGGCGGGGGGGCCTGGGGAGACCCAGTACTTC. This translates into CASRVAGGPGETQYF.

With respect to this clone: One junction end does not reproduce the germline sequence, and a read error may be involved. This sequence joins TRBV14 and TRBJ2-7; 12 bases map to TRBD2. Germline CDR1 SGHDN, CDR2 FVKESK. The CDR3 spans 15 residues. Here the CDR3 reads CASSQAGGLAGLGDF. DNA for the CDR3: TGTGCCAGCAGCCAAGCTGGTGGACTAGCGGGGTTGGGGGACTTC.

The chain joins TRBV4-1 to TRBJ2-3; TRBD2 matches at 11 bases. V was pared by 4 bases and J by 1 base, with 1 base of the junction left unmatched. The CDR3 consists of 15 residues. The V gene's germline CDR1 is MGHRA and CDR2 YSYEKL. CDR3 loop: CASSLGLAGTDTQYF. In DNA, the CDR3 is TGCGCCAGCAGCCTGGGACTAGCGGGCACAGATACGCAGTATTTT.

The chain employs TRBV5-6 and TRBJ2-4; 15 nucleotides align to TRBD2. Trimming at V came to 4 bases and at J to 0 bases, leaving 5 bases not matched to a gene. The CDR3 is 18 amino acids. Germline assignment: CDR1 SGHDT and CDR2 YYEEEE. CDR3 in DNA: TGTGCCAGCAGCCCCGGGACTAGCGGGGGGATAGCCAAAAACATTCAGTACTTC. This translates into CASSPGTSGGIAKNIQYF.

The J gene is TRBJ1-6, the V gene TRBV7-9; D remains unclear. The CDR3 is 14 residues long. V was clipped by 1 base and J by 7 bases, with 8 bases between them. Germline V gene data show CDR1 as SEHNR and CDR2 as FQNEAQ (reference sequence). The CDR3 spells CASSLGQRNSPLHF. The DNA of the CDR3 is TGTGCCAGCAGCTTAGGACAAAGGAATTCACCCCTCCACTTT.

This clone was counted a single time. This chain connects TRBV20-1 to TRBJ1-2; D is undetermined. V was pared by 0 bases and J by 7 bases, with 6 bases between. Germline values: CDR1 DFQATT, CDR2 SNEGSKA (reference sequence). The CDR3 runs 11 residues. The CDR3 nucleotides read TGCAGTGCTAGAGATCATAGTGGCTACACCTTC. Protein sequence: CSARDHSGYTF.

This clone showed up just a few times. This chain connects TRBV19 to TRBJ2-1; D is possibly TRBD2 (7 bases). CDR1 is LNHDA and CDR2 is SQIVND in the germline V gene (reference sequence). The CDR3 loop spans 15 amino acids. V lost 5 bases, J lost 9 bases, and 20 bases lay in between. The CDR3 region is CASSVFGGGVGEQFF. The CDR3, as DNA: TGTGCCAGTAGTGTTTTTGGGGGGGGCGTAGGTGAGCAGTTCTTC.

By share, this clone ranks as medium-sized (0.01 to 0.1%). CDR3 bases: TGTGCCAGCAGTGTACAGGGTAATCAGCCCCAGCATTTT. The encoded protein is CASSVQGNQPQHF. The chain employs TRBV2 and TRBJ1-5; tentative D call: TRBD1 (6 bases). Trimming took 4 bases from V and 4 from J, leaving 8 bases between them. The CDR3 extends over 13 amino acids. CDR1 SNHLY and CDR2 FYNNEI come from the germline V gene.

The chain combines TRBV5-6 with TRBJ2-2; the D gene is possibly TRBD2 (7 bases). Trimming took off 2 bases at V and 5 bases at J, with 13 bases between the two ends. CDR1 is SGHDT and CDR2 is YYEEEE in the germline V gene. The CDR3 is 15 residues long. The CDR3 region is CASSLYGGTTGELFF. The CDR3 DNA is TGTGCCAGCAGCTTATACGGGGGGACAACCGGGGAGCTGTTTTTT.

The genes are TRBV5-1 and TRBJ2-5; 8 nucleotides match TRBD2. After removal of 1 base from V and 2 bases from J, the junction contained 7 bases not matched to a gene. The germline gives CDR1 SGHRS, CDR2 YFSETQ. This CDR3 has 16 residues. For the CDR3, the DNA is TGCGCCAGCAGCTTGCTAAGCGGGGGACTACAAGAGACCCAGTACTTC. It is translated as CASSLLSGGLQETQYF.